This is a list of T cell receptor beta chains from one sample in a study of T cells in Graves' hyperthyroidism and ophthalmopathy. TCRdb passed the multiplex PCR reads through MiXCR, listing each CDR3 protein once. The sample has more than 300,000 distinct CDR3 sequences, less than 20% seen once. The sample comprised blood. All receptors derive from a man in his late teens or twenties with Graves' ophthalmopathy. Both conserved end residues are part of each CDR3. A D gene is named only where the DNA matches it firmly. Size is stated for part of the rows, as once, few or many counts, or as a class when the clone is expanded.

d_call,clone_size,v_call,j_call,cdr3_aa,cdr3_nt
.,few,TRBV3-1,TRBJ1-2,CASSQAGRGYTF,TGTGCCAGCAGCCAAGCCGGGAGAGGCTACACCTTC
.,many,TRBV5-1,TRBJ2-7,CASSLAWGHISSYEQYF,TGCGCCAGCAGCTTGGCATGGGGGCACATTAGCTCCTACGAGCAGTACTTC
.,many,TRBV7-8,TRBJ2-7,CASSTRTENYEQYF,TGTGCCAGCAGCACGAGGACGGAAAACTACGAGCAGTACTTC
.,few,TRBV20-1,TRBJ1-1,CSANSDRNTEAFF,TGCAGTGCGAACTCGGACAGGAACACTGAAGCTTTCTTT
.,.,TRBV9,TRBJ2-3,CASSVVGGGSDTQYF,TGTGCCAGCAGCGTAGTTGGAGGGGGGTCGGATACGCAGTATTTT
.,many,TRBV7-9,TRBJ2-7,CASSLDGGLEQYF,TGTGCCAGCAGCTTAGATGGGGGGCTCGAGCAGTACTTC
TRBD1,many,TRBV5-1,TRBJ1-6,CASSQGQGLGSPLHF,TGCGCCAGCAGCCAGGGACAGGGATTAGGGTCACCCCTCCACTTT
.,few,TRBV12-3/TRBV12-4,TRBJ1-1,CASSFHQGNNFF,TGTGCCAGCAGTTTTCATCAGGGGAATAATTTCTTT
.,many,TRBV12-3/TRBV12-4,TRBJ1-2,CASSYGSANYGYTF,TGTGCCAGCAGTTATGGCAGCGCTAACTATGGCTACACCTTC
.,many,TRBV20-1,TRBJ2-7,CSARDLGYEQYF,TGCAGTGCTAGAGATCTAGGGTACGAGCAGTACTTC
.,few,TRBV15,TRBJ2-7,CATSRGPYEQYF,TGTGCCACCAGCCGGGGCCCCTACGAGCAGTACTTC
.,many,TRBV3-1,TRBJ1-6,CASSQATRALVPPLHF,TGTGCCAGCAGCCAAGCGACCAGGGCACTGGTCCCACCCCTCCACTTT
TRBD1,.,TRBV7-3,TRBJ2-2,CASSRTGTINTGELFF,TGTGCCAGCAGCCGGACAGGGACAATCAACACCGGGGAGCTGTTTTTT
TRBD1,.,TRBV19,TRBJ2-2,CASTPRDRNTGELFF,TGTGCCAGTACTCCCAGGGACAGGAACACCGGGGAGCTGTTTTTT
TRBD1,few,TRBV4-1,TRBJ2-3,CASSQTSGTGGADTQYF,TGCGCCAGCAGCCAGACGTCCGGGACAGGGGGCGCAGATACGCAGTATTTT
.,many,TRBV18,TRBJ1-6,CASSPDPRNSPLHF,TGTGCCAGCTCACCGGACCCCAGAAATTCACCCCTCCACTTT
TRBD1,.,TRBV7-9,TRBJ2-7,CASSYGGDRGYEQYF,TGTGCCAGCAGCTATGGGGGGGACAGGGGTTACGAGCAGTACTTC
.,many,TRBV6-2/TRBV6-3,TRBJ1-5,CASSYPPPRTNQPQHF,TGTGCCAGCAGTTACCCGCCGCCCCGTACCAATCAGCCCCAGCATTTT
.,many,TRBV12-3/TRBV12-4,TRBJ2-5,CASSFGQETQYF,TGTGCCAGCAGTTTCGGCCAAGAGACCCAGTACTTC
.,few,TRBV5-1,TRBJ1-3,CASSADANTIYF,TGCGCCAGCAGCGCCGATGCAAACACCATATATTTT
.,many,TRBV12-3/TRBV12-4,TRBJ1-2,CASSPRTAYGYTF,TGTGCCAGCAGTCCCAGGACAGCCTATGGCTACACCTTC
.,few,TRBV5-1,TRBJ1-3,CASSTFGDSSGNTIYF,TGCGCCAGCAGCACTTTCGGGGATTCCTCTGGAAACACCATATATTTT
.,many,TRBV25-1,TRBJ1-1,CASREQGSTEAFF,TGTGCCAGCCGAGAACAGGGATCCACTGAAGCTTTCTTT
TRBD1,.,TRBV5-1,TRBJ2-7,CASSSGAGGDEQYF,TGCGCCAGCAGCTCCGGGGCAGGGGGCGACGAGCAGTATTTC
.,.,TRBV10-3,TRBJ1-6,CAISESADSPLHF,TGTGCCATCAGTGAGTCGGCGGATTCACCCCTCCACTTT
.,few,TRBV28,TRBJ1-6,CASTVWGIGGTPLHF,TGTGCCAGCACCGTTTGGGGGATCGGTGGGACACCCCTCCACTTT
.,many,TRBV5-1,TRBJ1-6,CASRWLGSSYNSPLHF,TGCGCCAGCAGGTGGTTGGGCAGCTCCTATAATTCACCCCTCCACTTT
TRBD1,few,TRBV24-1,TRBJ2-1,CATSDLEDRDEQFF,TGTGCCACCAGTGATTTGGAGGACAGGGATGAGCAGTTCTTC
.,.,TRBV5-4,TRBJ2-2,CASSLAPTGNTGELFF,TGTGCCAGCAGCTTGGCCCCGACAGGGAACACCGGGGAGCTGTTTTTT
.,.,TRBV6-1,TRBJ2-5,CASSHSRAGQETQYF,TGTGCCAGCAGTCATTCAAGAGCCGGCCAAGAGACCCAGTACTTC
.,few,TRBV11-2,TRBJ2-7,CASSLRPREQYF,TGTGCCAGCAGCTTACGACCCCGGGAGCAGTACTTC
TRBD1,few,TRBV6-1,TRBJ1-5,CASTDRGGQPQHF,TGTGCCAGCACGGACAGGGGGGGGCAGCCCCAGCATTTT
.,.,TRBV12-3/TRBV12-4,TRBJ1-4,CASSLGIPAILFF,TGTGCCAGCAGTTTAGGGATCCCCGCGATACTGTTTTTT
.,many,TRBV5-1,TRBJ2-2,CASSLEGTEWNTGELFF,TGCGCCAGCAGCTTGGAAGGGACCGAATGGAACACCGGGGAGCTGTTTTTT
TRBD1,few,TRBV20-1,TRBJ2-2,CSARRDSNTGELFF,TGCAGTGCTCGCCGGGACAGTAACACCGGGGAGCTGTTTTTT
.,.,TRBV10-3,TRBJ1-6,CAISEYGTTDSSPLHF,TGTGCCATCAGTGAGTATGGGACCACCGATTCCTCACCCCTCCACTTT
.,once,TRBV18,TRBJ1-1,CASSPPNQQTVNTEAFF,TGTGCCAGCTCACCCCCGAACCAACAGACAGTGAACACTGAAGCTTTCTTT
.,many,TRBV18,TRBJ1-5,CASSQTDQPQHF,TGTGCCAGCAGCCAAACGGATCAGCCCCAGCATTTT
.,many,TRBV9,TRBJ2-5,CASSQGVGETQYF,TGTGCCAGCAGCCAAGGGGTTGGAGAGACCCAGTACTTC
.,.,TRBV27,TRBJ2-4,CASSPPGAQYF,TGTGCCAGCAGCCCCCCAGGTGCTCAGTACTTC
.,.,TRBV6-2/TRBV6-3,TRBJ2-1,CASSGRGWGEQFF,TGTGCCAGCAGTGGCCGGGGATGGGGGGAGCAGTTCTTC
TRBD1,many,TRBV7-6,TRBJ1-6,CASSPWTGGLSPLHF,TGTGCCAGCAGCCCCTGGACAGGGGGCCTTTCACCCCTCCACTTT